Below are 2 T cell receptor beta chains sequenced from a single sample in a study of T-cell reconstitution after alpha-beta-depleted transplantation in children. During its preparation, the TCRbeta library received unique molecular identifiers. In TCRdb, the PCR reads were re-called with MiXCR into one record per CDR3 protein. The table has approximately 800,000 distinct CDR3 sequences, 16% seen once. The sample consisted of PBMCs, mostly from graft donor cells, taken 360 days after TCRalphabeta/CD19-depleted stem cell transplant. The receptors shown here come from a male patient between 10 and 17 years old who had a stem cell transplant for acute lymphoblastic leukemia, so the T cells may come from the graft donor.

This clonotype was detected a few times. The chain links TRBV10-2 to TRBJ2-1; no clear D. Between the trimmed V and J ends, which lost 8 bases and 10 bases, there was a span of 12 bases. The CDR3 has 11 residues. Germline V lookup: CDR1 WSHSY, CDR2 SAAADI. CDR3 sequence reads: CASGETIEQFF. The CDR3 coding sequence is TGCGCCAGCGGCGAGACCATCGAGCAGTTCTTC.

This clonotype was counted between two and nine times. The chain combines TRBV5-5 with TRBJ2-4; D is unresolved. CDR3 size: 13 residues. Looked up from germline, CDR1 is SGHKS and CDR2 is YYEKEE (reference sequence). Between the trimmed V and J ends, which lost 2 bases and 9 bases, there was a span of 12 bases. DNA for the CDR3: TGTGCCAGCAGCTTTGGGGAAGCCGGCATTCAGTACTTC. It is translated as CASSFGEAGIQYF.